This record looks at one TCR beta chain sequence and its context. The repertoire was sequenced with immunoSEQ multiplex PCR; TCRdb's copy has only in-frame clones and lacks some. The top ten clones hold 0.4% to 0.45% of a sample with tens of thousands of clones, around 83% of them seen once. The CDR3 totals 11 residues. V was cut by 6 bases and J by 1 base, with 2 bases left in between. Germline values: CDR1 KGHSH, CDR2 LQKENI. These data come from a study of PD-1 blockade in classical Hodgkin lymphoma. Time point indicated: cycle 4 day 1 (C4D1), after more than 5 weeks of nivolumab. Each patient's relapse followed autologous stem cell transplantation, and brentuximab vedotin exposure varied. Thawed PBMCs underwent magnetic negative selection to yield purified CD4+ T cells.

The TCR originated in a human donor with classical Hodgkin lymphoma. V is TRBV18 and J is TRBJ2-3; the D is unclear. Sample: CD4+ T cells from blood, taken before the fourth cycle of nivolumab. CDR3 sequence reads: CASSRTDTQYF. Written as DNA, the CDR3 is TGTGCCAGCTCGCGCACAGATACGCAGTATTTT.